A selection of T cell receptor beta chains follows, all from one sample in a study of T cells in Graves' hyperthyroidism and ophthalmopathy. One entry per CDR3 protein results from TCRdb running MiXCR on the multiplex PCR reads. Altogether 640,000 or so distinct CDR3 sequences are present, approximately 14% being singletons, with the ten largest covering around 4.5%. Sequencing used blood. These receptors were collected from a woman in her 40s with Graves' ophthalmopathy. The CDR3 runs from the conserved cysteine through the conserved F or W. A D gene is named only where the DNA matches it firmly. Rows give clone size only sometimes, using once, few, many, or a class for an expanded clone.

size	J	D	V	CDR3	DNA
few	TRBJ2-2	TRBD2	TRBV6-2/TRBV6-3	CASSYAPGLVPAGELFF	TGTGCCAGCAGTTACGCCCCGGGACTAGTTCCGGCCGGGGAGCTGTTTTTT
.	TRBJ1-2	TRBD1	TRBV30	CAWRSTRGPPGYTF	TGTGCCTGGAGATCGACCAGGGGGCCGCCTGGCTACACCTTC
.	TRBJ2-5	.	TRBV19	CARTGPQETQYF	TGTGCCAGAACGGGACCGCAAGAGACCCAGTACTTC
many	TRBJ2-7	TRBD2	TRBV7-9	CASNRRLARPYEQYF	TGTGCCAGCAACCGACGACTAGCGCGCCCCTACGAGCAGTACTTC
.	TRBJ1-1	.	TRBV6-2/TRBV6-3	CASYSFMNTEAFF	TGTGCCAGTTACTCGTTCATGAACACTGAAGCTTTCTTT
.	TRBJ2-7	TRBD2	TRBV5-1	CASSWTSAGEQYF	TGCGCCAGCAGCTGGACCTCAGCGGGGGAGCAGTACTTC
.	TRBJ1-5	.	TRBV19	CASSNIREGQPQHF	TGTGCCAGTAGTAACATCAGGGAGGGACAGCCCCAGCATTTT
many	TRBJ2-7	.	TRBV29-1	CSVRGVAYEQYF	TGCAGCGTGAGGGGGGTCGCCTACGAGCAGTACTTC
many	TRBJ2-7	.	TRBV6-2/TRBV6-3	CASSTDISYEQYF	TGTGCCAGCAGTACCGACATCTCCTACGAGCAGTACTTC
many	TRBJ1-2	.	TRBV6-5	CASSYTSDYGYTF	TGTGCCAGCAGTTACACGTCAGACTATGGCTACACCTTC
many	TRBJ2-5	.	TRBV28	CASSLTGSLQETQYF	TGTGCCAGCAGTTTAACAGGAAGTCTACAAGAGACCCAGTACTTC
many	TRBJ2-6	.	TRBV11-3	CASSLGRAGTVPSGANVLTF	TGTGCCAGCAGCTTAGGGAGGGCCGGGACAGTACCGTCTGGGGCCAACGTCCTGACTTTC
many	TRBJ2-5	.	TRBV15	CATSRDYRETQYF	TGTGCCACCAGCAGAGATTATCGGGAGACCCAGTACTTC
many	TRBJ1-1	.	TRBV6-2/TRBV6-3	CASSYPLFEGTEAFF	TGTGCCAGCAGTTACCCTCTTTTTGAGGGCACTGAAGCTTTCTTT
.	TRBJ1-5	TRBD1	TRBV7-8	CASSMSRGDQPQHF	TGTGCCAGCAGCATGTCCAGGGGGGATCAGCCCCAGCATTTT
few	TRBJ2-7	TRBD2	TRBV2	CASSGGGSPYEQYF	TGTGCCAGCAGTGGGGGGGGATCCCCCTACGAGCAGTACTTC
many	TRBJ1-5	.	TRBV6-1	CASAPRGALSNQPQHF	TGTGCCAGCGCCCCCCGGGGGGCCCTAAGCAATCAGCCCCAGCATTTT
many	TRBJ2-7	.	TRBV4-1	CASSQVDGSEQYF	TGCGCCAGCAGCCAAGTGGACGGTAGCGAGCAGTACTTC
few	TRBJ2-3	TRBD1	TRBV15	CATSSPGQGSPQQYF	TGTGCCACCAGCAGCCCGGGACAGGGGTCACCCCAGCAGTATTTT
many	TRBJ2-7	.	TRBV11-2	CASSLRGGVLFYEQYF	TGTGCCAGCAGCTTAAGAGGCGGGGTCTTGTTCTACGAGCAGTACTTC
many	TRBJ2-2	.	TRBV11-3	CASSLDTGNTGELFF	TGTGCCAGCAGCTTAGACACGGGGAACACCGGGGAGCTGTTTTTT
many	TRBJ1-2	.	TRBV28	CASGTIKDYGYTF	TGTGCCAGCGGCACTATAAAGGACTATGGCTACACCTTC
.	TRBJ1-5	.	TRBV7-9	CASSLKQGFNQPQHF	TGTGCCAGCAGCTTAAAACAGGGCTTTAATCAGCCCCAGCATTTT
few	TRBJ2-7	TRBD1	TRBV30	CAFEKRGDRGSYEQYF	TGTGCCTTTGAAAAACGTGGGGACAGGGGGTCCTACGAGCAGTACTTC
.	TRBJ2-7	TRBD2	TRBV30	CAWSSGTSGDVGYEQYF	TGTGCCTGGTCTTCCGGGACTAGCGGGGACGTCGGGTACGAGCAGTACTTC
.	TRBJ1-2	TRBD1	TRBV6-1	CASSQRSTGSDYGYTF	TGTGCCAGCAGTCAACGGTCGACAGGGAGCGACTATGGCTACACCTTC
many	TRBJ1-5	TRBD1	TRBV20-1	CSANGQGAQPQHF	TGCAGCGCAAATGGACAGGGGGCTCAGCCCCAGCATTTT
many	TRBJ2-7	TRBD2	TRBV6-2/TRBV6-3	CASSYTGGERVAGAYEQYF	TGTGCCAGCAGTTACACTGGTGGGGAAAGGGTAGCGGGAGCCTACGAGCAGTACTTC
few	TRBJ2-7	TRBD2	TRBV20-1	CSAGGEASGNPYEQYF	TGCAGTGCGGGGGGGGAGGCTAGCGGGAACCCCTACGAGCAGTACTTC
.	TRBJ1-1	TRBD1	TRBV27	CASRRQGGAEAFF	TGTGCCAGCAGAAGACAGGGAGGCGCTGAAGCTTTCTTT
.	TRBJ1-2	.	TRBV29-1	CSVEVVQGPLYGYTF	TGCAGCGTTGAAGTGGTGCAGGGACCCCTCTATGGCTACACCTTC
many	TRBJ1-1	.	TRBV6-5	CASCFSAGTEAFF	TGTGCCAGCTGTTTCTCGGCCGGCACTGAAGCTTTCTTT
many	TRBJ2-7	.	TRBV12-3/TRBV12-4	CASSTRPGEQYF	TGTGCCAGCAGTACCCGACCGGGGGAGCAGTACTTC
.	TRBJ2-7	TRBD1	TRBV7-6	CASSTTGTGEYEQYF	TGTGCCAGCAGCACAACCGGGACAGGGGAATACGAGCAGTACTTC
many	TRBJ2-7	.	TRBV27	CASSIIGSNGEQYF	TGTGCCAGCAGCATAATCGGCTCCAACGGCGAGCAGTACTTC
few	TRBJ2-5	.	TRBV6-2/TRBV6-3	CASSDRVGTQYF	TGTGCCAGCAGTGACCGAGTCGGGACCCAGTACTTC
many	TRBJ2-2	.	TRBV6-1	CASSNWGTGELFF	TGTGCCAGCAGCAATTGGGGCACCGGGGAGCTGTTTTTT
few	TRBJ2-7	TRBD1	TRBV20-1	CSATPGTGGYEQYF	TGCAGTGCTACCCCCGGGACAGGGGGCTACGAGCAGTACTTC
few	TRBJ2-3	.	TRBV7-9	CASSLNGQTDTQYF	TGTGCCAGCAGCTTAAACGGCCAGACAGATACGCAGTATTTT
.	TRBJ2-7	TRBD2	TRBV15	CATKRTSGAYEQYF	TGTGCCACCAAAAGGACTAGCGGGGCCTACGAGCAGTACTTC
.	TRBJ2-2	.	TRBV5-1	CASSADSPIGYTGELFF	TGCGCCAGCAGCGCCGACAGCCCGATTGGGTATACCGGGGAGCTGTTTTTT